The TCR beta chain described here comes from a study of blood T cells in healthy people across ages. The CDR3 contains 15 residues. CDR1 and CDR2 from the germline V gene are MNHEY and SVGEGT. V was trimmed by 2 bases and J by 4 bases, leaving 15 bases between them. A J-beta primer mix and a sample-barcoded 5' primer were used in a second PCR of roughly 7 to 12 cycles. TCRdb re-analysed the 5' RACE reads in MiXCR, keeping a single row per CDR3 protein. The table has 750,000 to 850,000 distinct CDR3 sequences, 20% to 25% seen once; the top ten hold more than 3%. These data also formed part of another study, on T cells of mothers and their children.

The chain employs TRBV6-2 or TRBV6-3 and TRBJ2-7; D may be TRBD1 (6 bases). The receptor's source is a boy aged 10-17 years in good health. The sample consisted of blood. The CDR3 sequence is CASSYRHTGQYEQYF. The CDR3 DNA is TGTGCCAGCAGTTACCGGCACACAGGGCAGTACGAGCAGTACTTC.